Sequencing of this T cell receptor beta chain was carried out in a study of CXCR3-negative and CXCR3-positive naive CD8 T cells. A note on this clonotype: What it binds is not known.

Overall study findings and caveats: CXCR3-positive naive cells had TRB CDR3s that were more hydrophobic than CXCR3-negative naive cells had.

TRB cDNA libraries were made by UMI-labeled 5' RACE. TCRdb re-called the 5' RACE reads and catalogs CDR3 proteins one per entry, DNA excluded. This repertoire includes 140,000 to 150,000 distinct CDR3 sequences. CDR1 is MNHEY and CDR2 is SVGAGI in the germline V gene. The CDR3 runs 15 residues. The clonotype comes from a human donor in good health. Some clones in this sample may be carry-over from other donors' samples. The chain joins TRBV6-5 to TRBJ2-1; the TRBD2 assignment by TCRdb is unverifiable without DNA. Sample: naive CXCR3+ CD8+ T cells from blood. Sample subset: CD45RO-CCR7+CD27+CD95- naive CD8+ T cells expressing CXCR3 (TNR3+). CDR3 loop: CASSRLAGEGSEQFF.